This T cell receptor beta chain was sequenced during a study of CD8 T cells in Susac syndrome. V lost 3 bases and J 8 bases, leaving 13 bases between the germline ends. CDR3 length: 14 residues. CD8+ and CD4+ blood T cells underwent TCR beta sequencing. Healthy donors served as age- and sex-matched controls. Negative isolation yielded CD8+ and CD4+ T cells; FACS enriched TEMRA cells. cDNA came from approximately 0.5 to 1 ug RNA primed by random hexamers. With immunoSEQ multiplex PCR, TCR beta CDR3 was amplified across 54 Vbeta and 13 Jbeta. TCRdb reanalysed the immunoSEQ multiplex PCR reads using MiXCR and keeps one entry per CDR3 protein. The table records more than 85,000 distinct CDR3 sequences, roughly 96% of them present only once.

This sequence originates from a human donor in good health. The J gene is TRBJ2-2, the V gene TRBV12-3 or TRBV12-4, with D possibly matching TRBD1 (7 bases). Material: CD4+ T cells from PBMCs. This CDR3 reads CASSFARGDGELFF. The DNA of the CDR3 is TGTGCCAGCAGTTTCGCCAGGGGGGATGGGGAGCTGTTTTTT.